This is a list of T cell receptor beta chains from one sample in a study of T-cell reconstitution after alpha-beta-depleted transplantation in children. TCRdb independently ran MiXCR on the PCR reads; one entry per CDR3 protein. The data hold over 550,000 distinct CDR3 sequences, with roughly 10% observed a single time. The material sequenced was PBMCs from the stem cell graft donor, taken from the stem cell graft. These receptor sequences come from a human donor who donated a stem cell graft to a child with acute myeloid leukemia. Each CDR3 is given with its conserved first and last residue.

j_call | v_call | cdr3_aa
TRBJ2-1 | TRBV7-3 | CASSLFPAAYNEQFF
TRBJ2-3 | TRBV6-4 | CASSDSTGGSTDTQYF
TRBJ1-5 | TRBV20-1 | CSAREGGRTQHF
TRBJ2-4 | TRBV7-9 | CASSLTEPRNIQYF
TRBJ2-7 | TRBV7-7 | CASSPNQGYEQYF
TRBJ1-1 | TRBV30 | CAWSATGNTEAFF
TRBJ2-7 | TRBV10-3 | CAISPGPYEQYF
TRBJ2-1 | TRBV20-1 | CSASPRENEQFF
TRBJ1-6 | TRBV20-1 | CSARGQGRLHF
TRBJ2-1 | TRBV30 | CASSTSGGPGNEQFF
TRBJ2-3 | TRBV6-1 | CASSDTGSDTQYF
TRBJ1-1 | TRBV27 | CASNLDRVNSPTEAFF
TRBJ2-7 | TRBV20-1 | CSALGRELIWGSEQYF
TRBJ2-6 | TRBV19 | CASSIEGPGANVLTF
TRBJ2-7 | TRBV12-3/TRBV12-4 | CASSPLAGPYEQYF
TRBJ2-2 | TRBV7-2 | CASSLERVSGTGELFF
TRBJ2-7 | TRBV11-2 | CASSTRTGGLAGLSYEQYF
TRBJ1-1 | TRBV5-5 | CASSLRPGQGGVYTEAFF
TRBJ2-7 | TRBV5-1 | CASSASPYEKYF
TRBJ2-7 | TRBV20-1 | CSASLTEQYF
TRBJ2-2 | TRBV5-6 | CASSSLHVTRMAGELFF
TRBJ2-1 | TRBV7-8 | CASSPPRTSGRRNEQFF
TRBJ2-1 | TRBV2 | CATKLDSNNEQFF
TRBJ2-4 | TRBV5-1 | CASTPVGFLAGVENIQYF
TRBJ2-7 | TRBV5-1 | CASSPGLAGDEQYF